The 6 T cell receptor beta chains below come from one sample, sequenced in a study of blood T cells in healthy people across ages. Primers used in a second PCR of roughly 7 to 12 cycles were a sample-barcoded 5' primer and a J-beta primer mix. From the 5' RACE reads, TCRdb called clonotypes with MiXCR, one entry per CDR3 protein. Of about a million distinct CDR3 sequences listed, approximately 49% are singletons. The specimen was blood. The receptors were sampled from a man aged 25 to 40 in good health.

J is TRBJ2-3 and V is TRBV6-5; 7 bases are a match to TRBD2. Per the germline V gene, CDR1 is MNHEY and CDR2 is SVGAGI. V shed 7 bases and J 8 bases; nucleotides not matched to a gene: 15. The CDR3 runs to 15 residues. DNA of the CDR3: TGTGCCAGCACCGAAGCGGGGCCGGCTTTTGGTACGCAGTATTTT. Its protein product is CASTEAGPAFGTQYF.

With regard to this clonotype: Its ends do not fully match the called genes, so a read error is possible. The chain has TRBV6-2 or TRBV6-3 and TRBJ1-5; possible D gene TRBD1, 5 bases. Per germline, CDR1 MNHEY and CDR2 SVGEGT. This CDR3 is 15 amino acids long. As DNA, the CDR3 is TGTGCCAACAGTCACGGGGGTTATAGCAATCAGCCCCAGCATTTT. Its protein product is CANSHGGYSNQPQHF.

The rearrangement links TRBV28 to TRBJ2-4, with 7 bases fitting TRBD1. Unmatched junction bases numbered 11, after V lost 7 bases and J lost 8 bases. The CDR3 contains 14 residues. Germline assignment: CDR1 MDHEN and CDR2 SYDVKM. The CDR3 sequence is CASMVGGTGYIQYF. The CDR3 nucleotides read TGTGCCAGCATGGTAGGGGGCACAGGGTACATTCAGTACTTC.

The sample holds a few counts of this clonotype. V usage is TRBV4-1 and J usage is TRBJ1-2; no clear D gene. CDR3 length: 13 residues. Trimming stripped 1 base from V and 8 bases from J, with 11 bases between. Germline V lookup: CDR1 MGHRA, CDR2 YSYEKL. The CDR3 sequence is CASSQARERGYTF. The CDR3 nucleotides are TGCGCCAGCAGCCAAGCGAGGGAGAGAGGCTACACCTTC.

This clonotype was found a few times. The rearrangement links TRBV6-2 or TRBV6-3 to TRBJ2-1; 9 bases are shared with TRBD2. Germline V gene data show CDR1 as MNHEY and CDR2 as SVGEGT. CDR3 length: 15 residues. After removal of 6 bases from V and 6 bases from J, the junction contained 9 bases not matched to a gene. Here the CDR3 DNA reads TGTGCCAGCAGACCCGGGATAGCGGGGGCCAATGAGCAGTTCTTC. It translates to CASRPGIAGANEQFF.

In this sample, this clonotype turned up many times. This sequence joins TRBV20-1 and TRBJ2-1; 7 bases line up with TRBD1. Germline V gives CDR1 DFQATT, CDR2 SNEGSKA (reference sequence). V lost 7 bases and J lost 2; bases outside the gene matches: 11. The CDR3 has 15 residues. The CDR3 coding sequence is TGCAGTGTACCCATCGACAGGGCACCCTACAATGAGCAGTTCTTC. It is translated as CSVPIDRAPYNEQFF.